This paragraph covers one TCR beta chain sequence. Its antigen is still unknown. The sample comes from a study of cytomegalovirus exposure and HLA in healthy donors. The CDR3 spans 15 residues. V dropped 0 bases and J dropped 5 bases, with 12 bases sitting between them. The germline CDR1 and CDR2 sequences are MGHRA and YSYEKL. 13 Jbeta primers and 60 Vbeta primers were used for the PCR. Profiling relied on immunoSEQ multiplex PCR, and the TCRdb table lists in-frame clones only, not all of them. The table has a few hundred thousand clones, about 89% seen once. Findings of the study overall: Solely CMV serostatus was available to characterize immune exposure. For TCR beta chains, V- and J-gene trimming was later linked to a missense DCLRE1C variant. A cluster of highly shared sequence variants was likely a sequencing artifact. The study labeled 170 or so TCR beta chains cytomegalovirus-associated.

This rearrangement joins TRBV4-1 to TRBJ2-3; D is undetermined. Sequenced sample: PBMCs. This TCR was sampled from a woman aged 18 to 35 in good health and CMV-seronegative. CDR3 bases: TGCGCCAGCAGCCAAGATAACCTCGCGCAAGATACGCAGTATTTT. Translated: CASSQDNLAQDTQYF.